These 9 T cell receptor beta chains originate from one sample sequenced in a study of vaccination and CD4 T cells after COVID-19. Their antigen targets remain unknown. The treatment: roughly ten-day PBMC culture with coronavirus spike peptide pools or control peptides (ViraFEST assay). Sequenced with the Oncomine TCR Beta short-read assay was DNA taken from cultured CD4+ T cells. TCRdb re-called the PCR reads through MiXCR, storing one row per CDR3 protein. The table lists 19,000 or so distinct CDR3 sequences, under 60% of them singletons. The sequencing used CD4+ T cells from blood, cultured in vitro, collected after SARS-CoV-2 vaccination. These receptors all stem from a human donor who had recovered from COVID-19.

J is TRBJ1-2 and V is TRBV24-1; TRBD1 agrees at 8 bases. V lost 3 bases to trimming and J lost 8 bases; unmatched junction nucleotides: 7. The CDR3 is made up of 14 amino acids. The germline CDR1 and CDR2 sequences are KGHDR and SFDVKD. The CDR3 here is CATSDPRQGNGYTF. The DNA for the CDR3 is TGTGCCACCAGTGATCCCCGACAGGGGAACGGCTACACCTTC.

This chain joins TRBV7-9 and TRBJ1-3; TRBD1 aligns across 7 bases. Germline assignment: CDR1 SEHNR and CDR2 FQNEAQ (reference sequence). The CDR3 extends over 14 amino acids. Trimming at V came to 4 bases and at J to 2 bases, leaving 2 bases not matched to a gene. CDR3 sequence reads: CASSSQGTGNTIYF. CDR3 sequence (DNA): TGTGCCAGCAGCTCACAGGGGACTGGAAACACCATATATTTT.

There are a few counts of this clonotype. This chain connects TRBV6-4 to TRBJ2-3; TRBD2 agrees at 9 bases. V lost 0 bases and J lost 4; bases outside the gene matches: 2. This CDR3 contains 15 residues. Per germline, CDR1 MRHNA and CDR2 SNTAGT. This CDR3 reads CASSDSAGGPDTQYF. CDR3 coding DNA: TGTGCCAGCAGTGACTCGGCGGGGGGGCCAGATACGCAGTATTTT.

The chain links TRBV2 to TRBJ1-3; no firm D call. This CDR3 contains 14 residues. CDR1 is SNHLY, CDR2 FYNNEI, per germline. V lost 2 bases to trimming and J lost 0 bases, with 5 bases between them. CDR3 bases: TGTGCCAGCAGTGAACTATCCTCTGGAAACACCATATATTTT. Protein sequence: CASSELSSGNTIYF.

J is TRBJ1-2 and V is TRBV7-9; no reliable D call. This CDR3 is 12 amino acids long. Per germline, CDR1 SEHNR and CDR2 FQNEAQ (reference sequence). With 4 bases removed from V and 5 bases from J, the gap between germline ends came to 8 bases. As DNA, the CDR3 is TGTGCCAGCAGCTCGCAAGGTTATGGCTACACCTTC. The encoded protein is CASSSQGYGYTF.

This clonotype was seen a single time. The chain employs TRBV6-2 or TRBV6-3 and TRBJ2-7, with no clear D. This CDR3 region has 11 residues. V dropped 8 bases and J dropped 4 bases, with 9 bases sitting between them. CDR1 is MNHEY, CDR2 SVGEGT, per germline. CDR3 loop: CASAQAYEQYF. CDR3 in DNA: TGTGCCAGCGCCCAAGCTTACGAGCAGTACTTC.

The rearrangement links TRBV6-1 to TRBJ1-2; the match to TRBD1 covers 7 bases. Trimming took 5 bases from V and 11 from J; bases not matched to a gene: 8. CDR1 and CDR2 (germline): MNHNS, SASEGT. The CDR3 has 12 amino acids. CDR3: CASSPDRDKYTF. Here the CDR3 DNA reads TGTGCCAGCAGTCCAGACAGGGACAAATACACCTTC.

This clonotype was seen more than once but under ten times. The chain couples TRBV7-2 to TRBJ1-2, with D unresolved. CDR3 length: 14 residues. CDR1 and CDR2 from the germline V gene are SGHTA and FQGNSA. The ends were cut back, 7 bases at V and 3 bases at J, with 15 bases in the middle. The CDR3 DNA sequence: TGTGCCAGCACCAGGCAAGTGGAGGACTATGGCTACACCTTC. It translates to CASTRQVEDYGYTF.

This clonotype appeared a few times. The chain is built from TRBV20-1 and TRBJ1-2; tentatively, D is TRBD1 (5 bases). CDR1 and CDR2 (germline): DFQATT, SNEGSKA (reference sequence). V lost 0 bases and J 4 bases, leaving 6 bases between the germline ends. There are 12 residues in the CDR3. DNA of the CDR3: TGCAGTGCTAGAGACAGGGTCTATGGCTACACCTTC. It codes for CSARDRVYGYTF.